Presented here are 27 T cell receptor beta chains from one specimen sequenced in a study of T cells in Graves' hyperthyroidism and ophthalmopathy. Amplified TCR beta CDR3 regions came from RNA transcripts. The HTBI primer set was used in a first-round RT-PCR of the TCR CDR3. TCRdb re-called the multiplex PCR reads with MiXCR, one entry per CDR3 protein. The table records approximately 640,000 distinct CDR3 sequences, around a sixth of them present only once. The specimen sequenced was blood. The source is a man in his fifties or sixties with Graves' hyperthyroidism.

This clonotype was counted at least ten times. The rearrangement links TRBV5-1 to TRBJ2-1; D not resolved. Germline lookup yields CDR1 SGHRS and CDR2 YFSETQ. This CDR3 has 13 residues. Trimming cost V 7 bases and J 5 bases, with 13 bases left between them. The CDR3 spells CASGSLEDNEQFF. CDR3 DNA: TGCGCCAGCGGCAGCTTAGAGGACAATGAGCAGTTCTTC. Full variable domain (outside the CDR3, taken from reference TRBV5-1 and TRBJ2-1): KAGVTQTPRYLIKTRGQQVTLSCSPISGHRSVSWYQQTPGQGLQFLFEYFSETQRNKGNFPGRFSGRQFSNSRSEMNVSTLELGDSALYLCASGSLEDNEQFFGPGTRLTVL.

This clonotype was counted only a few times. The chain couples TRBV3-1 to TRBJ2-7, with 10 nucleotides matching TRBD1. CDR3 length: 14 residues. Losses at the gene ends were 1 base for V and 6 bases for J; bases not matched to a gene: 3. Germline V gives CDR1 LGHDT, CDR2 YNNKEL (reference sequence). The CDR3 is CASSQGDRGREQYF. CDR3 DNA sequence: TGTGCCAGCAGCCAAGGGGACAGGGGTCGCGAGCAGTACTTC.

This clonotype was counted at least ten times. The chain links TRBV27 to TRBJ2-2; D gene unclear. The CDR3 contains 15 residues. Looked up from germline, CDR1 is MNHEY and CDR2 is SMNVEV (reference sequence). Between the trimmed V and J ends, which lost 0 bases and 1 base, there was a span of 6 bases. The CDR3 loop reads CASSLSGWNTGELFF. In nucleotides, the CDR3 is TGTGCCAGCAGTTTATCAGGGTGGAACACCGGGGAGCTGTTTTTT.

In its sample, this clonotype was seen many times. CDR3 sequence (DNA): TGTGCCATCAGTGATATGGGACAGGGCTCCTACGAGCAGTACTTC. Translated, it gives CAISDMGQGSYEQYF. V usage is TRBV10-3 and J usage is TRBJ2-7; 9 bases match TRBD1. The CDR3 totals 15 residues. V shed 3 bases, J shed 0 bases, and the junction held 3 bases outside the gene matches. CDR1 is ENHRY and CDR2 is SYGVKD in the germline V gene.

The sample holds a few counts of this clonotype. The V and J genes are TRBV15 and TRBJ2-7; TRBD2 matches 13 bases. Trimming removed 5 bases from V and 6 bases from J; junction bases left unmatched: 13. The V gene's germline CDR1 is LNHNV and CDR2 YYDKDF (reference sequence). CDR3 size: 17 residues. CDR3 in amino acids: CATSGGLAGPPWGEQYF. The CDR3 nucleotides are TGTGCCACCAGCGGGGGACTAGCGGGACCCCCTTGGGGCGAGCAGTACTTC.

This clonotype has ten or more counts. The gene calls are TRBV2 and TRBJ1-1, with 8 positions matching TRBD1. The CDR3 has 14 residues. Per germline, CDR1 SNHLY and CDR2 FYNNEI. V gave up 3 bases and J gave up 7 bases; unmatched junction bases: 7. The CDR3 DNA is TGTGCCAGCAGTGAGACGGGACAGGCGTTTGAAGCTTTCTTT. It translates to CASSETGQAFEAFF. Full variable domain (rest looked up from reference TRBV2 and TRBJ1-1): EPEVTQTPSHQVTQMGQEVILRCVPISNHLYFYWYRQILGQKVEFLVSFYNNEISEKSEIFDDQFSVERPDGSNFTLKIRSTKLEDSAMYFCASSETGQAFEAFFGQGTRLTVV.

This clonotype appeared a few times. The chain combines TRBV15 with TRBJ2-7; 9 bases align to TRBD2. The CDR3 runs to 15 residues. Germline V lookup: CDR1 LNHNV, CDR2 YYDKDF (reference sequence). V gave up 5 bases and J gave up 2 bases; unmatched junction bases: 7. DNA for the CDR3: TGTGCCACCAGCGGATCTAGCGGGAAGGCCTACGAGCAGTACTTC. Its protein product is CATSGSSGKAYEQYF.

This clonotype came up a few times. The rearrangement joins TRBV14 to TRBJ2-7, with D perhaps matching TRBD2 (6 bases). The CDR3 spans 14 residues. The germline V gene encodes CDR1 SGHDN and CDR2 FVKESK. Trimming shortened V by 4 bases and J by 4 bases, and 14 bases separated the two germline ends. The CDR3 DNA follows: TGTGCCAGCAGCCCCCAGGGAGGCAAGTACGAGCAGTACTTC. Translated, it gives CASSPQGGKYEQYF.

This clonotype has more than one count but fewer than ten. This chain connects TRBV12-3 or TRBV12-4 to TRBJ1-5; D is ambiguous. The CDR3 spans 14 residues. V lost 10 bases to trimming and J lost 0 bases, with 13 bases between them. CDR3 region: CATRWEGSNQPQHF. In nucleotides, the CDR3 is TGTGCCACCCGTTGGGAGGGTAGCAATCAGCCCCAGCATTTT.

The chain employs TRBV24-1 and TRBJ2-1, with 15 bases that match TRBD2. J was trimmed by 7 bases and V by 2 bases; bases with no gene match: 2. The CDR3 is 16 residues long. Germline CDR1 is KGHDR and CDR2 is SFDVKD. The CDR3 coding sequence is TGTGCCACCAGTGATTCCGGGACTAGCGGGAGGAATGAGCAGTTCTTC. Amino acids: CATSDSGTSGRNEQFF.

The table lists this clonotype with many counts. This chain connects TRBV27 to TRBJ2-5; D call uncertain. The V gene lost 0 bases and the J gene lost 4 bases, with 9 bases spanning the gap. This CDR3 has 14 residues. Germline V gives CDR1 MNHEY, CDR2 SMNVEV (reference sequence). The CDR3, as DNA: TGTGCCAGCAGTTTATCGATGGTTTCAGAGACCCAGTACTTC. Translated, it gives CASSLSMVSETQYF.

This CDR3 is CASSLGGQGHTEAFF. For the CDR3, the DNA is TGTGCCAGCAGTTTAGGAGGACAGGGTCACACTGAAGCTTTCTTT. The rearrangement joins TRBV28 to TRBJ1-1; 8 bases are shared with TRBD1. The germline V gene has CDR1 MDHEN and CDR2 SYDVKM. V shed 2 bases and J 3 bases; nucleotides not matched to a gene: 5. This CDR3 is built from 15 residues.

Remarks on this clonotype: A much larger clone lies one base from this, so it may be a read error. The chain has TRBV6-2 or TRBV6-3 and TRBJ1-5; no definite D call. Trimming pared 7 bases from V and 1 base from J, leaving 8 bases between. The CDR3 length is 13 residues. Looked up from germline, CDR1 is MNHEY and CDR2 is SVGEGT. CDR3 nucleotide sequence: TGTGCCAGCAACCACGGGAGCAATCAGCCCCAGCATTTT. This sequence encodes CASNHGSNQPQHF.

This clonotype was counted only a few times. The chain has TRBV9 and TRBJ2-2, with D tentatively TRBD2 (6 bases). This CDR3 contains 14 residues. V shed 0 bases and J shed 6 bases, with 9 bases lying between them. Germline-derived CDR1 and CDR2 are SGDLS and YYNGEE. CDR3 sequence: CASSVGRESGELFF. The DNA of the CDR3 is TGTGCCAGCAGCGTAGGGCGGGAATCCGGGGAGCTGTTTTTT.

This clonotype was observed a handful of times. The chain uses TRBV20-1 and TRBJ2-1, with 9 nucleotides matching TRBD1. The CDR3 runs to 15 residues. Per germline, CDR1 DFQATT and CDR2 SNEGSKA (reference sequence). V gave up 3 bases and J gave up 7 bases; unmatched junction bases: 10. The CDR3 is CSAREPGQGRNEQFF. The CDR3 DNA sequence: TGCAGTGCTAGGGAACCGGGACAGGGTCGTAATGAGCAGTTCTTC.

This clonotype was detected ten times or more. This chain uses TRBV3-1 with TRBJ2-5; 13 bases are a match to TRBD2. CDR1 is LGHDT and CDR2 is YNNKEL in the germline V gene (reference sequence). CDR3 size: 16 residues. After removal of 2 bases from V and 5 bases from J, the junction contained 5 bases not matched to a gene. CDR3 sequence: CASSQRLAGGSETQYF. CDR3 in DNA: TGTGCCAGCAGCCAAAGACTAGCGGGAGGCTCGGAGACCCAGTACTTC.

This clonotype was detected many times. The rearrangement joins TRBV30 to TRBJ1-1; tentative D call: TRBD1 (5 bases). Germline assignment: CDR1 GTSNPN and CDR2 SVGIG (reference sequence). The CDR3 totals 14 residues. V lost 2 bases, J lost 8 bases, and 18 bases lay in between. The CDR3 DNA sequence: TGTGCCTGGAGTCCCGTCACCGGGACCGAGGAAGCTTTCTTT. As protein: CAWSPVTGTEEAFF.

This clonotype was counted many times. The chain links TRBV19 to TRBJ2-2; D possibly corresponds to TRBD1 (5 bases). The germline V and J ends were trimmed by 3 bases and 0 bases, with 14 bases remaining between them. Germline CDR1 and CDR2: LNHDA and SQIVND (reference sequence). This CDR3 has 17 amino acids. The CDR3 DNA sequence: TGTGCCAGTAGTATTTGGGGCAGCCCCACGAACACCGGGGAGCTGTTTTTT. Protein sequence: CASSIWGSPTNTGELFF.

The V gene is TRBV28, the J gene TRBJ2-6; perhaps TRBD1 as D (6 bases). CDR1 and CDR2 (germline): MDHEN, SYDVKM. The CDR3 contains 12 residues. V gave up 5 bases and J gave up 16 bases, with 15 bases separating them. Here the CDR3 DNA reads TGTGCCAGCAGTCCCAGGACAGAAAAGCTGACTTTC. It is translated as CASSPRTEKLTF.

This clonotype was seen more than once but under ten times. The rearrangement uses TRBV7-2 and TRBJ2-7; maybe TRBD1 (6 bases). The CDR3 is 14 residues long. V lost 2 bases and J lost 4, with 12 bases in between. Per germline, CDR1 SGHTA and CDR2 FQGNSA. The CDR3 nucleotides read TGTGCCAGCAGCTTATTCCCCGGACAGTACGAGCAGTACTTC. It codes for CASSLFPGQYEQYF.

This clonotype has just a few counts. The chain recombines TRBV12-5 with TRBJ1-2, with D hard to call. Germline assignment: CDR1 LGHNT and CDR2 FRNRAP. V lost 2 bases to trimming and J lost 2 bases, with 6 bases between them. The CDR3 loop spans 13 amino acids. CDR3 region: CASGLNHNYGYTF. For the CDR3, the DNA is TGTGCTAGTGGTTTGAATCACAACTATGGCTACACCTTC.

At least ten counts were recorded for this clonotype. V and J are TRBV7-9 and TRBJ1-5, with D unresolved. Germline loops: CDR1 SEHNR, CDR2 FQNEAQ (reference sequence). Trimming pared 1 base from V and 4 bases from J, leaving 8 bases between. There are 14 residues in the CDR3. CDR3 nucleotide sequence: TGTGCCAGCAGCTTAGAAGGCAGGAATCAGCCCCAGCATTTT. Residues: CASSLEGRNQPQHF.

This clonotype turned up a few times. V gene TRBV2 combines with J gene TRBJ2-1; D is possibly TRBD1 (6 bases). The CDR3 is 13 amino acids. The germline V gene encodes CDR1 SNHLY and CDR2 FYNNEI. V was trimmed by 5 bases and J by 5 bases, leaving 10 bases between them. The CDR3 protein is CASSWTADNEQFF. The CDR3 DNA follows: TGTGCCAGCAGTTGGACAGCGGACAATGAGCAGTTCTTC.

V usage is TRBV20-1 and J usage is TRBJ2-3; 10 bases map to TRBD2. This CDR3 spans 17 amino acids. Germline loops: CDR1 DFQATT, CDR2 SNEGSKA (reference sequence). After removal of 0 bases from V and 4 bases from J, the junction contained 10 bases not matched to a gene. As DNA, the CDR3 is TGCAGTGCTAGAGATTTCAAACTAGCGGGATTTTCAGATACGCAGTATTTT. It specifies CSARDFKLAGFSDTQYF.

This clonotype was detected many times. Mismatch with germline at one junction end may stem from a read error. The chain links TRBV5-1 to TRBJ1-1, with 9 bases matching TRBD1. Germline CDR1 and CDR2: SGHRS and YFSETQ. CDR3 length: 13 residues. The CDR3 reads CASSPDRGTEAFF. DNA of the CDR3: TGTGCCAGCAGCCCGGACAGGGGCACTGAAGCTTTCTTT.

This clonotype has a count of ten or more. V and J are TRBV27 and TRBJ1-2; possible D gene TRBD1, 5 bases. Germline V lookup: CDR1 MNHEY, CDR2 SMNVEV (reference sequence). The CDR3 spans 14 residues. Trimming took off 4 bases at V and 5 bases at J, with 14 bases between the two ends. The CDR3: CASSWSRAGYGYTF. The CDR3 nucleotides read TGTGCCAGCAGTTGGTCCCGGGCAGGGTATGGCTACACCTTC.

This clonotype came up a few times. In DNA form, the CDR3 reads TGTGCCAGCAGCTTAGGGACAGGGAGGGGGCAGTTCTTC. Its translation is CASSLGTGRGQFF. The chain links TRBV11-2 to TRBJ2-1, with D tentatively TRBD1 (8 bases). Germline CDR1 is SGHAT and CDR2 is FQNNGV. Trimming removed 1 base at V and 12 bases at J, with 13 bases between. The CDR3 is 13 residues long.